Following are 4 T cell receptor beta chains from one sample sequenced in a study of shared T cell receptors in the human thymus. Clones were sequenced by immunoSEQ multiplex PCR, and TCRdb holds only the in-frame ones, with some missing. The sample lists about 660,000 clones; 88% were seen once. The same data also contributed to another study, on human thymus T cells.

The sequenced sample consisted of thymocytes. These receptors were collected from a boy under two years old with a congenital heart defect.

This clone showed up just a few times. The rearrangement uses TRBV29-1 and TRBJ2-7, with 12 bases fitting TRBD2. From germline, CDR1 is SQVTM and CDR2 ANQGSEA. The length of the CDR3 is 18 residues. The ends lost 5 bases at V and 6 bases at J; junction bases unmatched: 20. DNA of the CDR3: TGCAGCGTTCAGTTGGGCCGGCTAGCGGGAGGGCCAGAGGGCGAGCAGTACTTC. This gives the protein CSVQLGRLAGGPEGEQYF.

The genes are TRBV27 and TRBJ1-4; maybe TRBD1 (5 bases). Trimming removed 5 bases at V and 7 bases at J, with 23 bases between. The CDR3 is 17 amino acids. From germline, CDR1 is MNHEY and CDR2 SMNVEV (reference sequence). In DNA form, the CDR3 reads TGTGCCAGCAGTCCCCGACTCCCAGGGATCAAGGGTGAAAAACTGTTTTTT. It is translated as CASSPRLPGIKGEKLFF.

The rearrangement uses TRBV6-1 and TRBJ2-3, with 11 positions matching TRBD2. The germline gives CDR1 MNHNS, CDR2 SASEGT. V was clipped by 2 bases and J by 1 base; unmatched bases: 14. The CDR3 runs 20 residues. This CDR3 reads CASSELIAGGKRAGTDTQYF. The CDR3 coding sequence is TGTGCCAGCAGTGAACTAATAGCGGGAGGGAAGAGAGCAGGCACAGATACGCAGTATTTT.

The chain combines TRBV7-9 with TRBJ2-2; 9 nucleotides align to TRBD1. This CDR3 has 16 amino acids. CDR1 is SEHNR and CDR2 is FQNEAQ in the germline V gene (reference sequence). Unmatched junction bases numbered 9, after V lost 5 bases and J lost 5 bases. CDR3 region: CASSPRRTGETGELFF. DNA of the CDR3: TGTGCCAGCAGCCCACGCCGGACAGGGGAGACCGGGGAGCTGTTTTTT.